The present TCR beta chain was sequenced within a study of CD8+ T cells in alopecia areata (dated by TCRdb to the late 2010s). With respect to the entire study: Skin from C3H/HeJ donors with spontaneous alopecia (about 6-13 months old) was grafted onto female C3H/HeJ recipients that were about 6-10 weeks old. Scalp clonality was compared across normal scalp (n=4), patchy alopecia areata scalp (n=8), and alopecia totalis/universalis scalp (n=8). The RNA source kit depended on sample type: the PAXgene miRNA kit for fixed scalp, the miRNeasy kit for PBMCs, and the RNeasy kit for mouse skin. Amplification of TCRbeta CDR3 regions was done by immunoSEQ multiplex PCR using 35 Vbeta forward primers and 13 Jbeta reverse primers. To study T cell clonal expansion in alopecia areata, the researchers applied high-throughput TCRbeta sequencing to both the C3H/HeJ mouse model and human patients. On the human side, TCRbeta sequencing was run on scalp tissue and on sorted CD4+ and CD8+ peripheral blood T cells from healthy controls and from alopecia areata patients with either patchy or totalis/universalis disease.

Looking up the germline V gene yields CDR1 NSHNY and CDR2 SYGAGN. From its cysteine to its phenylalanine, the CDR3 spans 15 amino acids. The DNA covers only part of the CDR3, 33 bases in frame from base 1. V is trimmed back by 5 bases and J by 0 bases, and the junction contains 1 base that no gene match accounts for. The study at large found these results: Lesional scalp, especially in alopecia totalis/universalis, showed higher clonality and more expanded CD8+ clones than normal scalp, suggesting antigenic drive. TCR sequences shared between patients were less clear than in mice, possibly partly because of HLA diversity in the patient population. Scalp TCR repertoire analysis is complicated because resident alphabeta T cells in normal human skin are also sequenced, whereas mouse skin is dominated by gammadelta T cells.

Receptors were amplified or captured by the immunoSEQ multiplex PCR assay. RNA was extracted from all samples and reverse transcribed into cDNA, which served as template for TCR sequencing. First-strand cDNA was synthesized with SuperScript III using a 2:1 mix of oligo-dT and random hexamers. A synthetic immune receptor repertoire was used to assess amplification bias, and residual bias was removed computationally. Libraries were sequenced on Illumina HiSeq using 60 bp reads that covered the CDR3 and were read from J toward V. Under the source paper's analysis protocol: Raw reads were preprocessed to remove errors, and CDR3 was defined by IMGT conventions from the conserved cysteine to phenylalanine. Clonality was calculated as 1 minus Shannon entropy normalized by log2 of the number of productive unique TCRs. Whether scalp clones were CD4 or CD8 was inferred by matching scalp TCRbeta sequences against CD4 and CD8 repertoires sorted from blood. What TCRdb holds here is the immuneACCESS table cut down to in-frame rearrangements. Part of the clones is not present; checked against another copy, under half of the missing clones reflect an unresolved V gene, and the others are unexplained. V, J and clone size were drawn from that table, and D and trimming were deduced from the DNA. This sample includes about 270,000 clones, and none of them was observed just once. Roughly 1.2% of the sample lies in the top ten.

In the case of this clone: Its specific antigen is unknown. Gene names and germline sequences refer to the mouse in this case. The read falls 4 residues short of the CDR3 end, and the missing part is taken from the germline J gene.

Cells from pooled mouse cutaneous lymph nodes were stained for CD4, CD8alpha, NKG2D, NKG2ACE and other markers and then sorted on a BD Influx. This sequence was found in a C3H/HeJ mouse with alopecia areata. Mice in this strain carry MHC haplotype H2-k. This receptor chain uses TRBV13-1 and TRBJ2-1, with 11 central nucleotides matching TRBD2. The sequenced sample consisted of CD4+ T cells sorted from a lymph node. The sequenced part of the CDR3 DNA is TGTGCCAGCAGACTGGGGGGGCATAACTATGCT. The resulting protein is CASRLGGHNYA. The entire CDR3 protein reads CASRLGGHNYAEQFF.